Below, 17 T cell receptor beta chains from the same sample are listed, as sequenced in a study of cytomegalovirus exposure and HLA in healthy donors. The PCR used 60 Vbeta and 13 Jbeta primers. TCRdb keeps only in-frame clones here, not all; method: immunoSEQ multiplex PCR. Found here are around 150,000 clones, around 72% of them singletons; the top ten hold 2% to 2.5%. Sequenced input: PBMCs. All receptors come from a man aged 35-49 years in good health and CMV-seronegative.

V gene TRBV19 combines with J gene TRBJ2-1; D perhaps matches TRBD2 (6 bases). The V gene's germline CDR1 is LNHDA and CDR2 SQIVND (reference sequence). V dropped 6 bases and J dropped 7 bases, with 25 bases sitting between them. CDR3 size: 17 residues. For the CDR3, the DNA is TGTGCCAGTAGCCCGTTACGGGCGGGACCCAGAGGGAATGAGCAGTTCTTC. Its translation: CASSPLRAGPRGNEQFF.

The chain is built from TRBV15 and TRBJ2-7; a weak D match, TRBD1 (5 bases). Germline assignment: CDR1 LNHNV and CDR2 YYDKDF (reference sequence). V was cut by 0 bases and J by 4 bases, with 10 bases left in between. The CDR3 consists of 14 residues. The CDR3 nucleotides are TGTGCCACCAGCAGAGACAGGGTTGTTTACGAGCAGTACTTC. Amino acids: CATSRDRVVYEQYF.

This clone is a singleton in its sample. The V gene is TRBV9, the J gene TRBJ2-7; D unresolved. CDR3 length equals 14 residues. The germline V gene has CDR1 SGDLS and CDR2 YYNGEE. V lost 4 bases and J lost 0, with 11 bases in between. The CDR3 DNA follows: TGTGCCAGCAGCCCTATGAGTAGCTCCTACGAGCAGTACTTC. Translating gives CASSPMSSSYEQYF.

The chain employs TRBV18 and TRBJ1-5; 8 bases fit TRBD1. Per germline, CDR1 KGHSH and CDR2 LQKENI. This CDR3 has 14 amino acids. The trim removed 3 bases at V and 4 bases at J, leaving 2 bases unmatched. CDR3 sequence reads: CASSPGQGNQPQHF. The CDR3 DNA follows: TGTGCCAGCTCACCCGGACAGGGTAATCAGCCCCAGCATTTT.

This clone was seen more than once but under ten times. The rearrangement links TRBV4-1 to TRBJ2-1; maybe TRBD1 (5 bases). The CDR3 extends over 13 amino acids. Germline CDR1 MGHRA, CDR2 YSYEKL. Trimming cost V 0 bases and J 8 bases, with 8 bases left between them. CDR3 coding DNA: TGCGCCAGCAGCCAAGATGTCAGGGATGAGCAGTTCTTC. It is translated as CASSQDVRDEQFF.

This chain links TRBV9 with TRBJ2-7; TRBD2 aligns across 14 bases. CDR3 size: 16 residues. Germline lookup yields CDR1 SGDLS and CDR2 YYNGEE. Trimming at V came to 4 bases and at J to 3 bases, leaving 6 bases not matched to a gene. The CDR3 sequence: CASSSRTSGGRYEQYF. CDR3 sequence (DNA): TGTGCCAGCAGCTCCCGGACTAGCGGGGGGCGCTACGAGCAGTACTTC.

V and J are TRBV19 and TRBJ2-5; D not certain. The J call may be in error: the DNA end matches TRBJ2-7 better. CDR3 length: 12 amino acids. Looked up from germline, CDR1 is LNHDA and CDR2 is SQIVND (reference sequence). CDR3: CASSINSYEQYF. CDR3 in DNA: TGTGCCAGTAGTATAAACTCCTACGAGCAGTACTTC.

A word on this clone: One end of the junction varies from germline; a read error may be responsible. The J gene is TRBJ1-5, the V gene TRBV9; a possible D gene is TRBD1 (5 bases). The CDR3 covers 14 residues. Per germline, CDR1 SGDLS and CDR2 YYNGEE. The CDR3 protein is CASSAQGSNQPQNF. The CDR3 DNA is TGTGCCAGCAGCGCTCAGGGTAGTAATCAGCCCCAGAATTTT.

The CDR3 reads CASSVPGFYEQYF. The CDR3 coding sequence is TGTGCCAGCAGTGTCCCAGGTTTCTACGAGCAGTACTTC. The chain couples TRBV6-1 to TRBJ2-7, with no clear D. Per germline, CDR1 MNHNS and CDR2 SASEGT. The ends were cut back, 4 bases at V and 3 bases at J, with 10 bases in the middle. This CDR3 contains 13 residues.

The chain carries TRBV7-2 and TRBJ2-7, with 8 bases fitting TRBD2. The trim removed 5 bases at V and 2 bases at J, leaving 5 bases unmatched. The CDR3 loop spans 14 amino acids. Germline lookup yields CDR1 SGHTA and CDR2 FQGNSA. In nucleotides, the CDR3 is TGTGCCAGCAGCCCAGGACTAGCTCCCTACGAGCAGTACTTC. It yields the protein CASSPGLAPYEQYF.

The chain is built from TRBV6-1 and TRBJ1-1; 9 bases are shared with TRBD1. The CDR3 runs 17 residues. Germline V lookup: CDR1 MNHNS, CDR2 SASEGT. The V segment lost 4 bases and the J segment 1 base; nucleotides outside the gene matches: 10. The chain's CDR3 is CASSARQGVFENTEAFF. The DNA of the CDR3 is TGTGCCAGCAGTGCCCGACAGGGGGTGTTTGAGAACACTGAAGCTTTCTTT.

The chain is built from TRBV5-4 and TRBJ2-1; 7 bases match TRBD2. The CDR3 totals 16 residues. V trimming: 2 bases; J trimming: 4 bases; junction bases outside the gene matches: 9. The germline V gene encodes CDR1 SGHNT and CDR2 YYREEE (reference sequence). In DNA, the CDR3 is TGTGCCAGCAGCTTTGTAACCCTAGCGGCGTACAATGAGCAGTTCTTC. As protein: CASSFVTLAAYNEQFF.

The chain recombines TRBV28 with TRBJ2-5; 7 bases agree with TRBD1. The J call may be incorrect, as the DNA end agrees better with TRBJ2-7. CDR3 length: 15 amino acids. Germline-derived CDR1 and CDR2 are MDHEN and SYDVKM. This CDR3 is CASSTPEGASYEQYF. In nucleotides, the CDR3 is TGTGCCAGCAGTACCCCAGAGGGGGCCTCCTACGAGCAGTACTTC.

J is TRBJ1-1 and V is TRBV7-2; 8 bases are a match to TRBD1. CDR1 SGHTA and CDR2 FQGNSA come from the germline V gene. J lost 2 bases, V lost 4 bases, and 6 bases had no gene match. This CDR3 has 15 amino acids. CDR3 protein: CASSSQGAGNTEAFF. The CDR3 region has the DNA TGTGCCAGCAGCTCGCAGGGGGCGGGAAACACTGAAGCTTTCTTT.

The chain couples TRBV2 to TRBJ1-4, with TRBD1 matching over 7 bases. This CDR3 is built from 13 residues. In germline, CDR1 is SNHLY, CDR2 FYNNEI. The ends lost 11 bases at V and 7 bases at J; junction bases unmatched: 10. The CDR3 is CASSRGLGEKLFF. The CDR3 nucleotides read TGTGCCTCCTCGAGGGGGCTCGGTGAAAAACTGTTTTTT.

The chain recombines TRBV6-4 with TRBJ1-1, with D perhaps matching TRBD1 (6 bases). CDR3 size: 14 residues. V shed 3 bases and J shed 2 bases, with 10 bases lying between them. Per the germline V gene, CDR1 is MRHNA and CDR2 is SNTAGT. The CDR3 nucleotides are TGTGCCAGCAGTGAGGGACACGAAAACACTGAAGCTTTCTTT. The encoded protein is CASSEGHENTEAFF.

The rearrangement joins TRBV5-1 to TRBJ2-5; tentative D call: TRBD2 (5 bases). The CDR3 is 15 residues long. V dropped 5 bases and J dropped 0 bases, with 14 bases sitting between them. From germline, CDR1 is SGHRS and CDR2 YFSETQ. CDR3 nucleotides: TGCGCCAGCAGGGGAGTTCCGGGCCACCAAGAGACCCAGTACTTC. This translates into CASRGVPGHQETQYF.